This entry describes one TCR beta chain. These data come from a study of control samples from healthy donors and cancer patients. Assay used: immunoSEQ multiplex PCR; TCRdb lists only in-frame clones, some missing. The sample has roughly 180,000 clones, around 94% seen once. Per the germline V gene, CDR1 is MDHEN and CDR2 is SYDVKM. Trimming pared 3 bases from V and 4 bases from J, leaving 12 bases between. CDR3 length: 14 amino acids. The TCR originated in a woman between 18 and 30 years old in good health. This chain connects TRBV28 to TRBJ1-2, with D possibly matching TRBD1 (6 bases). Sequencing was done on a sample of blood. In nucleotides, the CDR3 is TGTGCCAGCAGTTTCGGGGGCAAAATCTATGGCTACACCTTC. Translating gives CASSFGGKIYGYTF.